This entry is about one T cell receptor (beta chain). Its antigen is not known. This entry comes from a study of Tregs in tolerant kidney transplant recipients. Broader study findings: No direct test of biological reproducibility was done here.

Only in-frame clones appear in the TCRdb table, and some are missing; sequencing was by immunoSEQ multiplex PCR. The sample shows some 70,000 clones, roughly 92% of them seen only once. With 8 bases removed from V and 8 bases from J, the gap between germline ends came to 9 bases. CDR1 is MGHDK and CDR2 is SYGVNS in the germline V gene. This CDR3 has 10 residues. The source material was CD8+ T cells from blood, sampled before the transplant. This TCR was sampled from a human donor who received a combined kidney and bone marrow transplant. This chain connects TRBV25-1 to TRBJ1-2; weak D call: TRBD1 (5 bases). The CDR3: CASQGNGYTF. CDR3 nucleotide sequence: TGTGCCAGCCAGGGTAACGGCTACACCTTC.